These 27 T cell receptor beta chains came from one sample sequenced in a study of T-cell reconstitution after alpha-beta-depleted transplantation in children. This sample's TCRbeta library carried unique molecular identifier barcodes. One entry per CDR3 protein results from TCRdb running MiXCR on the PCR reads. The table shows 900,000 or so distinct CDR3 sequences, with 15% to 20% occurring only once. Specimen: PBMCs, mostly from graft donor cells, collected 360 days after TCRalphabeta/CD19-depleted stem cell transplant. The receptors were gathered from a male patient aged 5 to 17 who had a stem cell transplant for acute lymphoblastic leukemia, so the T cells may come from the graft donor.

This clonotype has a handful of counts. This sequence joins TRBV6-5 and TRBJ1-1, with D tentatively TRBD1 (6 bases). V lost 0 bases, J lost 3 bases, and 8 bases lay in between. CDR1 is MNHEY, CDR2 SVGAGI, per germline. This CDR3 comprises 14 residues. In nucleotides, the CDR3 is TGTGCCAGCAGTTACTCGGCAGGGGACACTGAAGCTTTCTTT. It translates to CASSYSAGDTEAFF.

This clonotype showed up just a few times. The chain combines TRBV3-1 with TRBJ2-7; D is possibly TRBD2 (6 bases). The CDR3 spans 12 residues. Trimming took off 8 bases at V and 2 bases at J, with 10 bases between the two ends. The V gene's germline CDR1 is LGHDT and CDR2 YNNKEL (reference sequence). Here the CDR3 DNA reads TGTGCCAGCGGCTGGGGGGCCTACGAGCAGTACTTC. Translated, it gives CASGWGAYEQYF.

The sample holds a few counts of this clonotype. J is TRBJ2-7 and V is TRBV5-1, with D unclear. Per germline, CDR1 SGHRS and CDR2 YFSETQ. Trimming removed 0 bases from V and 3 bases from J, with 13 bases in between. The CDR3 contains 15 residues. As DNA, the CDR3 is TGCGCCAGCAGCTTGGTCTCAGGAGAGAACTACGAGCAGTACTTC. Its protein is CASSLVSGENYEQYF.

The V call is TRBV27, the J call TRBJ1-5; TRBD1 aligns across 8 bases. The CDR3 extends over 13 amino acids. The V segment lost 8 bases and the J segment 5 bases; nucleotides outside the gene matches: 5. Germline V gene data show CDR1 as MNHEY and CDR2 as SMNVEV (reference sequence). The CDR3 region is CASSGQGHQPQHF. The CDR3 DNA reads TGTGCCAGCTCCGGACAGGGCCATCAGCCCCAGCATTTT.

This clonotype was recorded a few times. The V call is TRBV6-5, the J call TRBJ2-1; D might be TRBD2 (5 bases). Trimming took 0 bases from V and 7 from J, leaving 10 bases between them. The CDR3 runs to 14 residues. Germline values: CDR1 MNHEY, CDR2 SVGAGI. The CDR3 region has the DNA TGTGCCAGCAGTTACTCGAAGGGAGTAAATGAGCAGTTCTTC. It translates to CASSYSKGVNEQFF.

This clonotype was observed many times. The V call is TRBV7-2, the J call TRBJ2-7; 7 nucleotides agree with TRBD2. V was clipped by 1 base and J by 5 bases; unmatched bases: 8. CDR3 length equals 15 residues. Germline values: CDR1 SGHTA, CDR2 FQGNSA. For the CDR3, the DNA is TGTGCCAGCAGCTTAGTATCGGGGAGGGCCAACGAGCAGTACTTC. Its protein is CASSLVSGRANEQYF.

This clonotype was recorded a few times. The chain recombines TRBV29-1 with TRBJ2-7, with TRBD2 identical over 7 bases. J lost 2 bases, V lost 5 bases, and 6 bases had no gene match. The CDR3 has 13 amino acids. Germline V gene data show CDR1 as SQVTM and CDR2 as ANQGSEA. CDR3 coding DNA: TGCAGCGTTCTAGGGGAGGGCGCCTACGAGCAGTACTTC. Protein sequence: CSVLGEGAYEQYF.

This clonotype was seen more than once but under ten times. The chain uses TRBV5-6 and TRBJ1-1; D call uncertain. In germline, CDR1 is SGHDT, CDR2 YYEEEE. The ends were cut back, 5 bases at V and 5 bases at J, with 13 bases in the middle. CDR3 size: 13 residues. The CDR3 bases are TGTGCCAGCAGTGCCCAACTTTGGACTGAAGCTTTCTTT. This gives the protein CASSAQLWTEAFF.

This clonotype came up a few times. The chain links TRBV5-1 to TRBJ1-1, with a tentative D call TRBD1 (5 bases). Germline CDR1 is SGHRS and CDR2 is YFSETQ. V was clipped by 4 bases and J by 8 bases, with 15 bases between them. This CDR3 spans 13 amino acids. The CDR3 is CASSPEGILEAFF. In DNA, the CDR3 is TGCGCCAGCAGCCCGGAGGGGATTTTAGAAGCTTTCTTT. Supplemented by reference TRBV5-1 and TRBJ1-1, the full variable domain reads KAGVTQTPRYLIKTRGQQVTLSCSPISGHRSVSWYQQTPGQGLQFLFEYFSETQRNKGNFPGRFSGRQFSNSRSEMNVSTLELGDSALYLCASSPEGILEAFFGQGTRLTVV.

This clonotype was picked up a small number of times. V usage is TRBV11-2 and J usage is TRBJ2-3, with 10 bases matching TRBD1. Germline CDR1 and CDR2: SGHAT and FQNNGV. CDR3 length: 17 amino acids. V lost 2 bases, J lost 4 bases, and 9 bases stayed unmatched. Written as DNA, the CDR3 is TGTGCCAGCAGCTTACGACCCGGGACAGGGGTTTCAGATACGCAGTATTTT. Translation: CASSLRPGTGVSDTQYF.

CDR3 sequence: CASRRTGWSTDTQYF. CDR3 bases: TGTGCCAGCAGACGGACAGGGTGGAGCACAGATACGCAGTATTTT. The chain couples TRBV12-3 or TRBV12-4 to TRBJ2-3, with TRBD1 matching 8 bases. Trimming removed 6 bases from V and 0 bases from J; junction bases left unmatched: 5. CDR3 length equals 15 residues.

In this sample, this clonotype turned up a few times. The rearrangement joins TRBV3-1 to TRBJ2-5; D is unclear. CDR3 size: 14 residues. Germline V gene data show CDR1 as LGHDT and CDR2 as YNNKEL (reference sequence). V was cut by 0 bases and J by 5 bases, with 10 bases left in between. The CDR3 region has the DNA TGTGCCAGCAGCCAAGACCCCCTCAGGGAGACCCAGTACTTC. Encoded protein: CASSQDPLRETQYF.

The table lists this clonotype with a few counts. The chain combines TRBV5-1 with TRBJ2-5; 8 nucleotides line up with TRBD2. Per germline, CDR1 SGHRS and CDR2 YFSETQ. The CDR3 is 15 amino acids. V dropped 4 bases and J dropped 5; count of bases not matched to a gene: 10. The CDR3 bases are TGCGCCAGCAGCCCCGCCGGGAGGGCCTTCGAGACCCAGTACTTC. It codes for CASSPAGRAFETQYF.

This clonotype was detected a few times. J is TRBJ2-7 and V is TRBV4-2; the D gene is possibly TRBD1 (5 bases). The CDR3 is 12 amino acids. Germline V gives CDR1 LGHNA, CDR2 YNFKEQ. The V end was cut by 3 bases, the J end by 6 bases, with 9 bases between. Here the CDR3 reads CASSHGQGEQYF. DNA of the CDR3: TGTGCCAGCAGCCACGGACAAGGCGAGCAGTACTTC.

This clonotype was counted ten times or more. The chain is built from TRBV7-3 and TRBJ2-1; 11 nucleotides line up with TRBD2. This CDR3 comprises 16 residues. Per the germline V gene, CDR1 is SGHTA and CDR2 is FQGTGA. The junction had 6 bases not matched to a gene; V was cut back by 2 bases and J by 6 bases. The CDR3 DNA follows: TGTGCCAGCAGCTTAGGAGGACTAGCGGGCTTCAATGAGCAGTTCTTC. It yields the protein CASSLGGLAGFNEQFF.

Only a few counts were recorded for this clonotype. V gene TRBV12-3 or TRBV12-4 combines with J gene TRBJ2-2; D call uncertain. CDR3 length: 14 residues. Trimming pared 5 bases from V and 6 bases from J, leaving 13 bases between. This CDR3 is CASSLIPRSGELFF. DNA of the CDR3: TGTGCCAGCAGTCTAATTCCTAGGTCCGGGGAGCTGTTTTTT.

Concerning this clonotype itself: At one boundary the junction diverges from the germline segment, which might be a read error. The J gene is TRBJ2-7, the V gene TRBV12-3 or TRBV12-4; 7 bases align to TRBD1. The CDR3 is 13 amino acids. This chain's CDR3 is CASSRTGTYEQCF. The CDR3 nucleotides read TGTGCCAGCAGTCGGACAGGAACCTACGAGCAGTGCTTC.

This clonotype was found many times. The V and J genes are TRBV6-1 and TRBJ2-3; unclear D gene. V shed 0 bases and J shed 2 bases, with 6 bases lying between them. The CDR3 sequence is 14 residues long. Germline-derived CDR1 and CDR2 are MNHNS and SASEGT. In DNA, the CDR3 is TGTGCCAGCAGTGAAGCGACGGCCACAGATACGCAGTATTTT. As protein: CASSEATATDTQYF.

This clonotype was found many times. The chain is built from TRBV12-3 or TRBV12-4 and TRBJ2-7; 8 nucleotides line up with TRBD2. V shed 6 bases and J 4 bases; nucleotides not matched to a gene: 14. There are 16 residues in the CDR3. CDR3 bases: TGTGCCAGCAGCACCTCGTTAGGTAGCGGGATATACGAGCAGTACTTC. It yields the protein CASSTSLGSGIYEQYF.

The chain joins TRBV11-2 to TRBJ2-1, with D unresolved. The ends were cut back, 6 bases at V and 6 bases at J, with 12 bases in the middle. Germline CDR1 and CDR2: SGHAT and FQNNGV. This CDR3 is 13 amino acids long. The CDR3 DNA reads TGTGCCAGCAGGCCGCCCTGGATCAATGAGCAGTTCTTC. Translated: CASRPPWINEQFF.

CDR3 DNA sequence: TGTGCCAGCAGCGAACTAGCGGGAGTCGGGGGCACAGATACGCAGTATTTT. It codes for CASSELAGVGGTDTQYF. J is TRBJ2-3 and V is TRBV9; TRBD2 agrees at 11 bases. The CDR3 spans 17 residues. CDR1 is SGDLS and CDR2 is YYNGEE in the germline V gene. V was clipped by 3 bases and J by 1 base; unmatched bases: 7.

This clonotype was counted at least ten times. V usage is TRBV12-3 or TRBV12-4 and J usage is TRBJ1-3; TRBD1 is a possible D gene (6 bases). The length of the CDR3 is 14 residues. V lost 3 bases and J lost 2, with 8 bases in between. The CDR3 here is CASSFGGPGNTIYF. DNA for the CDR3: TGTGCCAGCAGTTTTGGGGGCCCTGGAAACACCATATATTTT.

Regarding this clonotype: One end of the junction does not line up with germline, which may come from a read error. This rearrangement joins TRBV12-3 or TRBV12-4 to TRBJ2-2, with D perhaps assigned TRBD1 or TRBD2 (6 bases each). The CDR3 runs 14 residues. CDR3 in DNA: TGTGCCAGCAGTCCAGGGGAGGCGGGCGGGGAGGTGTTTTTT. This encodes CASSPGEAGGEVFF.

This clonotype was seen more than once but under ten times. The chain has TRBV3-1 and TRBJ2-1, with D perhaps TRBD2 (5 bases). V shed 8 bases and J shed 5 bases, with 19 bases lying between them. The CDR3 covers 15 residues. CDR1 and CDR2 (germline): LGHDT, YNNKEL (reference sequence). The CDR3 here is CASAFRGSRHNEQFF. DNA of the CDR3: TGTGCCAGCGCCTTCCGAGGGAGTAGACACAATGAGCAGTTCTTC.

This clonotype was picked up a small number of times. The chain employs TRBV5-1 and TRBJ2-1, with 9 bases identical to TRBD2. CDR3 length: 14 amino acids. The ends lost 4 bases at V and 7 bases at J; junction bases unmatched: 6. Germline CDR1 SGHRS, CDR2 YFSETQ. CDR3 sequence: CASSGLAKWNEQFF. CDR3 DNA sequence: TGCGCCAGCAGCGGACTAGCGAAGTGGAATGAGCAGTTCTTC.

This clonotype appeared a few times. The rearrangement links TRBV5-1 to TRBJ2-7; either TRBD1 or TRBD2 may supply D (5 bases each). Trimming left V 0 bases short and J 0 bases short, with 13 bases between. Per the germline V gene, CDR1 is SGHRS and CDR2 is YFSETQ. This CDR3 spans 16 amino acids. CDR3 amino acids: CASSLAGPGSSYEQYF. The CDR3 nucleotides are TGCGCCAGCAGCTTGGCGGGGCCGGGAAGCTCCTACGAGCAGTACTTC.

This clonotype has a count of ten or more. The chain carries TRBV6-5 and TRBJ1-1; D gene uncertain. This CDR3 has 13 residues. Germline lookup yields CDR1 MNHEY and CDR2 SVGAGI. Trimming took 2 bases from V and 5 from J, leaving 9 bases between them. The CDR3 spells CASSYKWGTEAFF. As DNA, the CDR3 is TGTGCCAGCAGTTACAAGTGGGGAACTGAAGCTTTCTTT.